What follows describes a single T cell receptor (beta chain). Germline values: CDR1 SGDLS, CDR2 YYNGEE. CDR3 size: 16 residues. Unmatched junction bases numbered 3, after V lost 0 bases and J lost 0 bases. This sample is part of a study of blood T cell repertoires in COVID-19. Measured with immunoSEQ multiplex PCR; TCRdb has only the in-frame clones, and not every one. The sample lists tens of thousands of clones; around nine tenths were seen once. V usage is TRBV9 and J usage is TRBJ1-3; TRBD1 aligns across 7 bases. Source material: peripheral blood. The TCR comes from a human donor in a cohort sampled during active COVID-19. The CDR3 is CASSVGDRHSGNTIYF. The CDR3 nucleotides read TGTGCCAGCAGCGTAGGGGACAGACACTCTGGAAACACCATATATTTT. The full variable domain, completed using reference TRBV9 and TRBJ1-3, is DSGVTQTPKHLITATGQRVTLRCSPRSGDLSVYWYQQSLDQGLQFLIQYYNGEERAKGNILERFSAQQFPDLHSELNLSSLELGDSALYFCASSVGDRHSGNTIYFGEGSWLTVV.